This T cell receptor (beta chain) was retrieved from a study of cytomegalovirus exposure and HLA in healthy donors. In the study overall: Earlier findings included more than 95 million unique TCR beta sequences obtained from about 179 million T cells.

The PCR had 60 Vbeta and 13 Jbeta primers. Measured with immunoSEQ multiplex PCR; TCRdb has only the in-frame clones, and not every one. This table holds over 150,000 clones, 68% found once. A word on this clone: The antigen is not known.

Overall study results and limits: The study listed approximately 160 cytomegalovirus-associated TCR beta chains. It was confirmed in vitro that a few of the CMV-associated chains were specific for CMV antigens. TCR beta chain V- and J-gene trimming was linked, in a later analysis, to a missense variant in DCLRE1C.

The germline gives CDR1 MNHEY, CDR2 SVGAGI. This CDR3 has 15 amino acids. Trimming removed 5 bases from V and 6 bases from J; junction bases left unmatched: 7. The TCR originated in a man aged 50 to 59 in good health and CMV-seronegative. This chain links TRBV6-5 with TRBJ2-3, with TRBD2 identical over 11 bases. The specimen was PBMCs. CDR3 residues: CASSLSGGAGDTQYF. The CDR3 coding sequence is TGTGCCAGCAGTCTTAGCGGGGGGGCAGGGGATACGCAGTATTTT.